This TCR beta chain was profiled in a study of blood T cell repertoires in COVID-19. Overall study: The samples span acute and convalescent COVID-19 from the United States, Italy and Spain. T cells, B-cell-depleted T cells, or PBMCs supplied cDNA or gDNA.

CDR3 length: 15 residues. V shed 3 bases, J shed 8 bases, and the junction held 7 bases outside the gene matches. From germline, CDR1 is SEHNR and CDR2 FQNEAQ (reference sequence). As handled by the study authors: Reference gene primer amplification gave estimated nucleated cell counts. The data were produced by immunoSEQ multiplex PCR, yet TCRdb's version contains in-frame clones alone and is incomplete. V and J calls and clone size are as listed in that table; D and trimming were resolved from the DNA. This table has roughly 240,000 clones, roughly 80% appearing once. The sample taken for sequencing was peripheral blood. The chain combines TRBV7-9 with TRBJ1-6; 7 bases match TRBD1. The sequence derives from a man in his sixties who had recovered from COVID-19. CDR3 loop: CASSFLQGVDSPLHF. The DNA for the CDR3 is TGTGCCAGCAGCTTCCTTCAGGGGGTTGATTCACCCCTCCACTTT. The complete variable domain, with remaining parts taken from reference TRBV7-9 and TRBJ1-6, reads DTGVSQNPRHKITKRGQNVTFRCDPISEHNRLYWYRQTLGQGPEFLTYFQNEAQLEKSRLLSDRFSAERPKGSFSTLEIQRTEQGDSAMYLCASSFLQGVDSPLHFGNGTRLTVT.